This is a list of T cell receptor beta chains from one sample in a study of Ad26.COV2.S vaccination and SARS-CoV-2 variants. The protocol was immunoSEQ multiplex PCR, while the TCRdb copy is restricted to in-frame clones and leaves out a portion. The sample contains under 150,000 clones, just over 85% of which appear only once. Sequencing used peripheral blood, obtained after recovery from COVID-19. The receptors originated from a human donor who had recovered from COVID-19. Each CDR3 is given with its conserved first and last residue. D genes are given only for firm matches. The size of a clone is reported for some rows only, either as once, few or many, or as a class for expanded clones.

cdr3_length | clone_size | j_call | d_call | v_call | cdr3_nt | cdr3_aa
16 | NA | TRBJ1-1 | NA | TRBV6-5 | TGTGCCAGCAGTTACTCGGGGACTCTCTCCGGCACTGAAGCTTTCTTT | CASSYSGTLSGTEAFF
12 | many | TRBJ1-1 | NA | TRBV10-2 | TGCGCCAGCAGAGCAGTGAACACTGAAGCTTTCTTT | CASRAVNTEAFF
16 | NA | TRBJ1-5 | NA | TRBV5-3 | TGTGCCAGAAGCTTGTACAGGGCAAATAGCAATCAGCCCCAGCATTTT | CARSLYRANSNQPQHF
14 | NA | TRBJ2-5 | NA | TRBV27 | TGTGCCAGCAGTAGTTTCAGGGGATACGAGACCCAGTACTTC | CASSSFRGYETQYF
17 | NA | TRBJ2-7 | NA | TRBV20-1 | TGCAGTGCTAGTCATCGACCGGGACTGGGGTTTAGGTACGAGCAGTACTTC | CSASHRPGLGFRYEQYF
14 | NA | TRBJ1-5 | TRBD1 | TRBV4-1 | TGCGCCAGCAGCCAGGACAGGGGCGGTCAGCCCCAGCATTTT | CASSQDRGGQPQHF
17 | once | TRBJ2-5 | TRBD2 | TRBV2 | TGTGCCAGCAACCCCCCGGGGAGCGGGGGGGCCCAAGAGACCCAGTACTTC | CASNPPGSGGAQETQYF
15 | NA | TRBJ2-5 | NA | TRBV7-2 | TGTGCCAGCAGCTCAGGACCGGACGGGTGGGAGACCCAGTACTTC | CASSSGPDGWETQYF
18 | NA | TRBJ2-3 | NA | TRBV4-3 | TGCGCCAGCAGCCTTAAAGGAGTGGTCCAAGCCGACACAGATACGCAGTATTTT | CASSLKGVVQADTDTQYF
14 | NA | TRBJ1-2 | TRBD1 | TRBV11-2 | TGTGCCAGCAGCCCGGGACAGCACAACTATGGCTACACCTTC | CASSPGQHNYGYTF
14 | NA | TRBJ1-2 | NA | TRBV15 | TGTGCCACCAGCAGAGGGGGGGGAGACTATGGCTACACCTTC | CATSRGGGDYGYTF
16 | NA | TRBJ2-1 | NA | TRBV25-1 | TGTGCCAGCCTTGAGGGGCAACAGGGTGCCTACAATGAGCAGTTCTTC | CASLEGQQGAYNEQFF
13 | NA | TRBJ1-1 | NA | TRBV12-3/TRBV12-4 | TGTGCCAGCAGTGAGACAGATAACACTGAAGCTTTCTTT | CASSETDNTEAFF
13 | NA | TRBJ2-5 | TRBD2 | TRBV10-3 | TGTGCCATCAGTGGTAGCGGGGAAGAGACCCAGTACTTC | CAISGSGEETQYF
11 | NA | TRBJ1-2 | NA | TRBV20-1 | TGCAGTGCGGGGGGCTGGGGGGGCTACACCTTC | CSAGGWGGYTF